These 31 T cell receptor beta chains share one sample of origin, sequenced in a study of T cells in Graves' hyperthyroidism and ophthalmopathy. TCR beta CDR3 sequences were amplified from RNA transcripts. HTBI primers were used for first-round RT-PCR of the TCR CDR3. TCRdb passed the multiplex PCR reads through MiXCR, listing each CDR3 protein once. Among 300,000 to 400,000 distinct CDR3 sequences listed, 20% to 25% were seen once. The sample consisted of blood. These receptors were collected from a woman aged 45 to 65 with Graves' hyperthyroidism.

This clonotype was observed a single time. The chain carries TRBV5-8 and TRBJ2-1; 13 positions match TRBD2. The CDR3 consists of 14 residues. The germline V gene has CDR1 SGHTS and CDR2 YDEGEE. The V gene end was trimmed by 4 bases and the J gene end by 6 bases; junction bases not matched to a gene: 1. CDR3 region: CASSRLAGGNEQFF. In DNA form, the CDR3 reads TGTGCCAGCAGCCGACTAGCGGGGGGCAATGAGCAGTTCTTC.

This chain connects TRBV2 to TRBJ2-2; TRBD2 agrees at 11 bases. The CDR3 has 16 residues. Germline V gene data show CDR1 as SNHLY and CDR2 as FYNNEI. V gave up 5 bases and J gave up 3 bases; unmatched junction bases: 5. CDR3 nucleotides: TGTGCCAGCAGTTTTAGCGGGAGGGCTGACACCGGGGAGCTGTTTTTT. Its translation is CASSFSGRADTGELFF.

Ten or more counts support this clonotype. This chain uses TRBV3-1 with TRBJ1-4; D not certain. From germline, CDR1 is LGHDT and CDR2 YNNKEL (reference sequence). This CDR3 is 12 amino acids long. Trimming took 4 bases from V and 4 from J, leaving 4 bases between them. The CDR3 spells CASSRINEKLFF. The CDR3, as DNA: TGTGCCAGCAGCCGGATTAATGAAAAACTGTTTTTT.

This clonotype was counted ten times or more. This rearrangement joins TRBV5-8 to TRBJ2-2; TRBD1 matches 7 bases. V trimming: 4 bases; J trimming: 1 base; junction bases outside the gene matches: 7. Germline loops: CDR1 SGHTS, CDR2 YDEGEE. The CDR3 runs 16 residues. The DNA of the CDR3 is TGTGCCAGCAGCCAACTGACAGGGCGGAACACCGGGGAGCTGTTTTTT. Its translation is CASSQLTGRNTGELFF.

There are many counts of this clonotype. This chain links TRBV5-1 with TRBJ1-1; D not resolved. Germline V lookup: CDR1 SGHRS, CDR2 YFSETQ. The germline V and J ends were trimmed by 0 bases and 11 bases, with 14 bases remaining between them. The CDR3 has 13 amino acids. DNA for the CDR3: TGCGCCAGCAGCTTGGTAGGGTTTTCCGCGGCTTTCTTT. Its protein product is CASSLVGFSAAFF.

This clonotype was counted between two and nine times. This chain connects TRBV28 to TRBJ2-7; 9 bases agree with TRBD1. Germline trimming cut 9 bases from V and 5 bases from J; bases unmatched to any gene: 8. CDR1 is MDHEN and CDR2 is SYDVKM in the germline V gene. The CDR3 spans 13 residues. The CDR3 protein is CASHGQGLHEQYF. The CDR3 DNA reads TGTGCCAGTCACGGACAGGGGTTGCACGAGCAGTACTTC.

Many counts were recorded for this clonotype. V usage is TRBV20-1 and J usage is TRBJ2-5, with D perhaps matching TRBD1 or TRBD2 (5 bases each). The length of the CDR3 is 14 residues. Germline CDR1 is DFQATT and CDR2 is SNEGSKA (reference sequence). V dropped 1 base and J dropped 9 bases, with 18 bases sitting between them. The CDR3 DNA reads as TGCAGTGCTAGAGGTATAGAGCAGCGAGGGGCCCAGTACTTC. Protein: CSARGIEQRGAQYF.

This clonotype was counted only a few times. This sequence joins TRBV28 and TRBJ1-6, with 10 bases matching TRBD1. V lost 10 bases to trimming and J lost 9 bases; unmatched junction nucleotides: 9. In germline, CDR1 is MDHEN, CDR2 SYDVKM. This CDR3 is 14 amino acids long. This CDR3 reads CATQTGTGASPLHF. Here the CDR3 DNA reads TGTGCCACCCAAACCGGGACAGGGGCTTCACCCCTCCACTTT.

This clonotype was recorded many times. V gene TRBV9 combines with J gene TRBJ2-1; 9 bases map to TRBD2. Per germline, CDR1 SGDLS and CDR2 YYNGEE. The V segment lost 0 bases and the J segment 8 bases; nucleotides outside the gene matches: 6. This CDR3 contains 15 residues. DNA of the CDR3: TGTGCCAGCAGCGTAGGGACTAGCGTTACTCATGAGCAGTTCTTC. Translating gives CASSVGTSVTHEQFF. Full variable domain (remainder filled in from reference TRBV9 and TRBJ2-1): DSGVTQTPKHLITATGQRVTLRCSPRSGDLSVYWYQQSLDQGLQFLIQYYNGEERAKGNILERFSAQQFPDLHSELNLSSLELGDSALYFCASSVGTSVTHEQFFGPGTRLTVL.

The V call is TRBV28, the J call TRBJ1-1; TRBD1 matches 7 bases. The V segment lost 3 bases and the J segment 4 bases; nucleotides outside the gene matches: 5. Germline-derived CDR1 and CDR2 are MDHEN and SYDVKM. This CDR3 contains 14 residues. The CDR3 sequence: CASSFRQGGTEAFF. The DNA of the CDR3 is TGTGCCAGCAGTTTTAGGCAGGGGGGCACTGAAGCTTTCTTT. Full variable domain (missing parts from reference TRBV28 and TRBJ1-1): DVKVTQSSRYLVKRTGEKVFLECVQDMDHENMFWYRQDPGLGLRLIYFSYDVKMKEKGDIPEGYSVSREKKERFSLILESASTNQTSMYLCASSFRQGGTEAFFGQGTRLTVV.

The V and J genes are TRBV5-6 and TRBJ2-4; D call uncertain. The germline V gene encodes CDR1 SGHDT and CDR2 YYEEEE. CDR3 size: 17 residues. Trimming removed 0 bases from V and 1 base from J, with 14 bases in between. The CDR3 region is CASSLGAEGKAKNIQYF. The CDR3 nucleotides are TGTGCCAGCAGCTTGGGTGCGGAAGGAAAGGCCAAAAACATTCAGTACTTC.

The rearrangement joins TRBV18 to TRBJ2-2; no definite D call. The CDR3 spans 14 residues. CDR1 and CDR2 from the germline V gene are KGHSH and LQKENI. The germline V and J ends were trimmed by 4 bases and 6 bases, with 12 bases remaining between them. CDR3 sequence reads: CASSRTRSAGELFF. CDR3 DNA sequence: TGTGCCAGCTCACGTACAAGGTCCGCCGGGGAGCTGTTTTTT. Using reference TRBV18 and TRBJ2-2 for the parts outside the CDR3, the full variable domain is NAGVMQNPRHLVRRRGQEARLRCSPMKGHSHVYWYRQLPEEGLKFMVYLQKENIIDESGMPKERFSAEFPKEGPSILRIQQVVRGDSAAYFCASSRTRSAGELFFGEGSRLTVL.

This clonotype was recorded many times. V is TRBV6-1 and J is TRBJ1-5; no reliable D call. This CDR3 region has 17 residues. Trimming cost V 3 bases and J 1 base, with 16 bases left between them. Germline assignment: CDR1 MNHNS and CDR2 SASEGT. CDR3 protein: CASSDELTVTSNQPQHF. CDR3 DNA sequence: TGTGCCAGCAGTGACGAACTAACAGTAACGAGCAATCAGCCCCAGCATTTT.

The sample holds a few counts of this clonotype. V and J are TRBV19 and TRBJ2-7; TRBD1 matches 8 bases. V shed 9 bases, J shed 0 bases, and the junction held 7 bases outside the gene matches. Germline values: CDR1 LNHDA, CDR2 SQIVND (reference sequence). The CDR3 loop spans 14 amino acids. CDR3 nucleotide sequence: TGTGCCAGCACGCGGACAGGGACCTCCTACGAGCAGTACTTC. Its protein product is CASTRTGTSYEQYF. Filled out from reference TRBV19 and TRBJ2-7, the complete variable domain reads DGGITQSPKYLFRKEGQNVTLSCEQNLNHDAMYWYRQDPGQGLRLIYYSQIVNDFQKGDIAEGYSVSREKKESFPLTVTSAQKNPTAFYLCASTRTGTSYEQYFGPGTRLTVT.

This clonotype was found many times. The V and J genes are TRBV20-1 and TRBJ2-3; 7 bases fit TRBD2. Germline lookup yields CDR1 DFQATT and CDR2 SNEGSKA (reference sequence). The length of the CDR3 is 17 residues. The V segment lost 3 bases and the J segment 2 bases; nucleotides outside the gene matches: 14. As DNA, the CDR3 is TGCAGTGCTAGCCGGAGGCGGGTAGCGGGCTCCACAGATACGCAGTATTTT. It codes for CSASRRRVAGSTDTQYF.

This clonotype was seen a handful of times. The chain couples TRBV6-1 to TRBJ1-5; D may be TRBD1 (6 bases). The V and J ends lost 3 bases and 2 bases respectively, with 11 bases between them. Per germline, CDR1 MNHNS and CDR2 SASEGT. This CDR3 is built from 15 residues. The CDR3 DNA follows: TGTGCCAGCAGTGAGAGGGGGGGCGGCAATCAGCCCCAGCATTTT. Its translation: CASSERGGGNQPQHF.

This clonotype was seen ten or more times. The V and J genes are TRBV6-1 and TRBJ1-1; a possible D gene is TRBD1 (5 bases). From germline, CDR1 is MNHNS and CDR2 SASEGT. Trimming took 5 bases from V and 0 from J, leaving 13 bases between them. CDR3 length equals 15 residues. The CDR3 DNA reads TGTGCCAGCAGTTTCGGGGCCTTGATGAACACTGAAGCTTTCTTT. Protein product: CASSFGALMNTEAFF.

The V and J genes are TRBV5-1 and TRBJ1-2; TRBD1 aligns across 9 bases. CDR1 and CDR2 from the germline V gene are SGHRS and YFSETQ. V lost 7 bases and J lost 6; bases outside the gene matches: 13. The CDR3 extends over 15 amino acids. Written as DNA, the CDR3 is TGCGCCAGCCTTGACCCAGGACAGGGGATTGATGGCTACACCTTC. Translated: CASLDPGQGIDGYTF.

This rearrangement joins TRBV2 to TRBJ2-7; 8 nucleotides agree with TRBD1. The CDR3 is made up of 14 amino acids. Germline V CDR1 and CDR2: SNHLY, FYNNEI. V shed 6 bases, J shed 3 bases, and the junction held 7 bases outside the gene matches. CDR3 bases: TGTGCCAGCAGCCTTGGGACAGGTTACTACGAGCAGTACTTC. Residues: CASSLGTGYYEQYF.

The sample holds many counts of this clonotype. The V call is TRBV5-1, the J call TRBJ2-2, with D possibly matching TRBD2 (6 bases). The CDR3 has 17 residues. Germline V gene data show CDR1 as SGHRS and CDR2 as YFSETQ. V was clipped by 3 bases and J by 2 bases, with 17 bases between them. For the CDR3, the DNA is TGCGCCAGCAGCTCAGGCCCAGAGCGGGCAAACACCGGGGAGCTGTTTTTT. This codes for CASSSGPERANTGELFF.

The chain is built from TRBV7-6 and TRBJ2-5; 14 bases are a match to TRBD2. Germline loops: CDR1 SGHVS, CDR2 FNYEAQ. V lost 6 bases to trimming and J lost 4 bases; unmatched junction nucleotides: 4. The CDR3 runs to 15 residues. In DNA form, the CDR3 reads TGTGCCAGCAGGAGGACTAGCGGGGGGCCAGAGACCCAGTACTTC. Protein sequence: CASRRTSGGPETQYF.

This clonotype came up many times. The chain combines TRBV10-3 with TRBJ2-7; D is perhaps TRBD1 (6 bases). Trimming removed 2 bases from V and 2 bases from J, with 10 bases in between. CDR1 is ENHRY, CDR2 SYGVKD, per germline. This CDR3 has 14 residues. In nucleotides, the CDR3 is TGTGCCATCAGTGAGCGGACAGCCGCCTACGAGCAGTACTTC. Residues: CAISERTAAYEQYF.

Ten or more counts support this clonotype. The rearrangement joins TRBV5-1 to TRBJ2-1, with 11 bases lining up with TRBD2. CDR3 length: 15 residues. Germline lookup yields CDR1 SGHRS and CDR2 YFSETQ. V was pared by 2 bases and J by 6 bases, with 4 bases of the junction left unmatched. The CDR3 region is CASSFSGRAINEQFF. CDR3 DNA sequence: TGCGCCAGCAGCTTTAGCGGGAGGGCCATCAATGAGCAGTTCTTC.

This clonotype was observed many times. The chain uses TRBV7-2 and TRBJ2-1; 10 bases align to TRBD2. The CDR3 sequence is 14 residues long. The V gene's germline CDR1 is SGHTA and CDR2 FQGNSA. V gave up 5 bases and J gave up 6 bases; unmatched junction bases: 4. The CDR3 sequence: CASSRRTSGNEQFF. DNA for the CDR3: TGTGCCAGCAGCAGAAGGACTAGCGGCAATGAGCAGTTCTTC.

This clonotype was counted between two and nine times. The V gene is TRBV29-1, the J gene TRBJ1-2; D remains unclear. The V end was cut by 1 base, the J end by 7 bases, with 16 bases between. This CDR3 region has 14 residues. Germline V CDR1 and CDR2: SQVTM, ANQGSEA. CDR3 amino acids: CSVEGARSRGGYTF. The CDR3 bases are TGCAGCGTTGAAGGGGCCAGGAGTCGCGGTGGCTACACCTTC.

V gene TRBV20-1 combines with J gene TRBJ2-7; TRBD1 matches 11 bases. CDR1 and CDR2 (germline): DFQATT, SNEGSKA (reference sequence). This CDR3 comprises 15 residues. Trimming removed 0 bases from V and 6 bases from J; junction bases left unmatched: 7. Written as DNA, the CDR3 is TGCAGTGCTAGAGACCCGGGACAGGGGGAGATCGAGCAGTACTTC. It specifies CSARDPGQGEIEQYF.

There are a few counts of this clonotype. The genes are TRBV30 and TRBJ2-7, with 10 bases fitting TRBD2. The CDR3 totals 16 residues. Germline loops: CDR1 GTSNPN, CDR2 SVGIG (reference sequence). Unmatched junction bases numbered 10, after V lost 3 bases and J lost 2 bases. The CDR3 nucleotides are TGTGCCTGGAGCCTAGGAGGGAGCGGGGGGGCCTACGAGCAGTACTTC. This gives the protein CAWSLGGSGGAYEQYF.

The CDR3 region is CASSYSTRMNTEAFF. The CDR3 nucleotides are TGTGCCAGCAGTTACTCCACACGTATGAACACTGAAGCTTTCTTT. This chain joins TRBV6-5 and TRBJ1-1; D not certain. The CDR3 consists of 15 residues. The V gene's germline CDR1 is MNHEY and CDR2 SVGAGI. Trimming stripped 0 bases from V and 0 bases from J, with 8 bases between.

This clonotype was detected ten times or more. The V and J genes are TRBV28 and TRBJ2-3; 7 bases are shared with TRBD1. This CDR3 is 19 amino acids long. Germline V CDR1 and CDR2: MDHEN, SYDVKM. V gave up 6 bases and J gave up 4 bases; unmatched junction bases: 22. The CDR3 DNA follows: TGTGCCAGCAGACCCAACCGGGACAGTCCTCTCGTAACCTCAGATACGCAGTATTTT. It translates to CASRPNRDSPLVTSDTQYF.

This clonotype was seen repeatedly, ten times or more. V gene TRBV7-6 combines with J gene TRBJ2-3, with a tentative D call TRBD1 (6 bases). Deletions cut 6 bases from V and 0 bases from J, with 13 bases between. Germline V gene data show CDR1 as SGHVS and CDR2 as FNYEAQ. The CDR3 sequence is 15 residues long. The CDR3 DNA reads TGTGCCAGCAGTTCTATGGGGGCGAGCACAGATACGCAGTATTTT. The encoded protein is CASSSMGASTDTQYF.

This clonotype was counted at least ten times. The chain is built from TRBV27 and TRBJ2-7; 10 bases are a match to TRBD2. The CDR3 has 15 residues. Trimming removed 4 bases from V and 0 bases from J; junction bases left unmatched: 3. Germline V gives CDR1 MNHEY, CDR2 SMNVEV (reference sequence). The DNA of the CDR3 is TGTGCCAGCAGTTCTAGCGGGAGAGACTCCTACGAGCAGTACTTC. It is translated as CASSSSGRDSYEQYF.